This T cell receptor beta chain was identified in a study of cytomegalovirus exposure and HLA in healthy donors. The PCR was carried out with 60 Vbeta primers and 13 Jbeta primers. Libraries were prepared by immunoSEQ multiplex PCR; TCRdb keeps only in-frame clonotypes and omits some of them. This sample has more than 130,000 clones, with roughly 73% found just once. Whole-study findings and limits: Usually a TCR sequence was rare, but some public TCRs were found in many donors. Sequencing had likely introduced a cluster of highly shared sequence variants as an artifact. Cytomegalovirus-associated TCR beta chains were listed, numbering some 170.

As concerns this clone: The antigen is unknown.

Absent from the records is this donor's CMV serostatus. V gave up 4 bases and J gave up 0 bases; unmatched junction bases: 16. The CDR3 has 20 residues. Germline CDR1 and CDR2: SGHDN and FVKESK. The sequenced sample was PBMCs. The TCR was taken from a human donor in good health. The chain has TRBV14 and TRBJ2-2, with 8 nucleotides matching TRBD1. The CDR3 DNA reads TGTGCCAGCAGCCCCGGACAGGGTTTCTTCGGGAGTTCGAACACCGGGGAGCTGTTTTTT. It translates to CASSPGQGFFGSSNTGELFF. Combining the CDR3 with reference TRBV14 and TRBJ2-2 gives the whole variable domain EAGVTQFPSHSVIEKGQTVTLRCDPISGHDNLYWYRRVMGKEIKFLLHFVKESKQDESGMPNNRFLAERTGGTYSTLKVQPAELEDSGVYFCASSPGQGFFGSSNTGELFFGEGSRLTVL.